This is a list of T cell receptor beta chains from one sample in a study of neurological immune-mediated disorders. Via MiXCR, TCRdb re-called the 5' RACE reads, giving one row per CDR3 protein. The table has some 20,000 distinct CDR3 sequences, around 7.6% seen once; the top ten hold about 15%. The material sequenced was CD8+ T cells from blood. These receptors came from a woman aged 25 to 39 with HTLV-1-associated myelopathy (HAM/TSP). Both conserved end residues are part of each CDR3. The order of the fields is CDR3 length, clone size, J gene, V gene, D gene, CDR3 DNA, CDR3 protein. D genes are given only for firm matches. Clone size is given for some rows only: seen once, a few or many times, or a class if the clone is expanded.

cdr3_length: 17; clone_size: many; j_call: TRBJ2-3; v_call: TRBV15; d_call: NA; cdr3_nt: TGTGCCACCAGCAGGCTAGCGCCTACTTCTAGCACAGATACGCAGTATTTT; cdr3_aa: CATSRLAPTSSTDTQYF
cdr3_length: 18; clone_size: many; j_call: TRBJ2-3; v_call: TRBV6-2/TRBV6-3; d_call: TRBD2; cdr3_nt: TGTGCCAGCAGTTTGGGACTAGCGGGGGGCTCGAACACAGATACGCAGTATTTT; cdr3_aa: CASSLGLAGGSNTDTQYF
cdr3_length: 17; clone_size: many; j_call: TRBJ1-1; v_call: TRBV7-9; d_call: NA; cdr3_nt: TGTGCCAGCAGCTTCCCAGGGTGGACAGACGGCGGGACTGAAGCTTTCTTT; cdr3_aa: CASSFPGWTDGGTEAFF
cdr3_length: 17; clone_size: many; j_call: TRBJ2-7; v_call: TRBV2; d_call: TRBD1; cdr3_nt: TGTGCCAGCAGTGAAGGATATCTCGAGGACAGGGGGTACGAGCAGTACTTC; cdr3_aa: CASSEGYLEDRGYEQYF
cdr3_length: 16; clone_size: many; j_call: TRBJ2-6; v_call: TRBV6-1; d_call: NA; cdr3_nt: TGTGCCAGCAGTGAAACAGGGAACTCTGGGGCCAACGTCCTGACTTTC; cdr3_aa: CASSETGNSGANVLTF
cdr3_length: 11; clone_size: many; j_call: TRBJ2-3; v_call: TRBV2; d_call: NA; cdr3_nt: TGTGCCAGCAGAGGCAGGGTTACGCAGTATTTT; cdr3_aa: CASRGRVTQYF
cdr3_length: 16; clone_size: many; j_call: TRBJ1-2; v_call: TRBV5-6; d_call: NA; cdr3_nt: TGTGCCAGCAGCTTGATAGGTCCGAACAGGGATCGTGGCTACACCTTC; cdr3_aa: CASSLIGPNRDRGYTF
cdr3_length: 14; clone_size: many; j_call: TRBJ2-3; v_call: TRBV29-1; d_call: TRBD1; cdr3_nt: TGCAGCGTTGAGGACAGGGGGATATCAGATACGCAGTATTTT; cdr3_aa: CSVEDRGISDTQYF
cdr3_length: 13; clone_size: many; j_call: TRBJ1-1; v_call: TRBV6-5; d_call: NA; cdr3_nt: TGTGCCAGCAGTTACAACCTGAACACTGAAGCTTTCTTT; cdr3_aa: CASSYNLNTEAFF
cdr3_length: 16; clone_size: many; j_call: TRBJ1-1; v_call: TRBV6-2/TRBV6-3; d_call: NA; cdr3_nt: TGTGCCAGCAGTCCCTGGAGGATCGACATGGACACTGAAGCTTTCTTT; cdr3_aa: CASSPWRIDMDTEAFF
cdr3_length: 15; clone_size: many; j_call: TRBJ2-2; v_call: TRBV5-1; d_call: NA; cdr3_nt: TGCGCCAGCAGCTTGGGACGTGGTGGGACCGGGGAGCTGTTTTTT; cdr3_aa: CASSLGRGGTGELFF
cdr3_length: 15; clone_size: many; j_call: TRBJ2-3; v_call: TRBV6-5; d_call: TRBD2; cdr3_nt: TGTGCCAGCAGTCTTACTAGCGGGAGCACAGATACGCAGTATTTT; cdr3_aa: CASSLTSGSTDTQYF
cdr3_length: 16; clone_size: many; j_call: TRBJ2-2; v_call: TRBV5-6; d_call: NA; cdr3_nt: TGTGCCAGCAGCCTAGACCATGCGCGGGGCACCGGGGAGCTGTTTTTT; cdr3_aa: CASSLDHARGTGELFF
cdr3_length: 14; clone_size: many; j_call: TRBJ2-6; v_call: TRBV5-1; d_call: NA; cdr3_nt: TGCGCCAGCAGCCCACCTGTCGGGGCCAACGTCCTGACTTTC; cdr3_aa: CASSPPVGANVLTF
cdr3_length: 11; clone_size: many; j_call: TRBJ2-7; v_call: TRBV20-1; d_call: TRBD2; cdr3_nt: TGCAGTGCCCTGGGGGGGAACGAGCAGTACTTC; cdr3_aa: CSALGGNEQYF
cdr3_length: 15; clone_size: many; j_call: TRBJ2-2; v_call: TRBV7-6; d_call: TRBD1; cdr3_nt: TGTGCCAGCAGCTTAGAAACGACAGGGCCCGGGGAGCTGTTTTTT; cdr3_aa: CASSLETTGPGELFF
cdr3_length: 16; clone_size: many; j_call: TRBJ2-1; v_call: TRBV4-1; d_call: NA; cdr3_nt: TGCGCCAGCAGCCAAGCAGGATTTAGCGCCTACAATGAGCAGTTCTTC; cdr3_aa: CASSQAGFSAYNEQFF
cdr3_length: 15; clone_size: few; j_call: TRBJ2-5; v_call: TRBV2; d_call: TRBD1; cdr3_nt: TGTGCCAGCAGTGAAGGGACAGGGTATAAGGAGACCCAGTACTTC; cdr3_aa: CASSEGTGYKETQYF
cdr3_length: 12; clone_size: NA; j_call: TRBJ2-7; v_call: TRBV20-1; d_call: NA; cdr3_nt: TGCAGTGCAAGACGCTCTGAATACGAGCAGTACTTC; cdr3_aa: CSARRSEYEQYF
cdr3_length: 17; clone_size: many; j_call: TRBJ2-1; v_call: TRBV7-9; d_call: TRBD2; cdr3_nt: TGTGCCAGCAGTTTAATTCCGGGACTAGCGGGGGTCAATGAGCAGTTCTTC; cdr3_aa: CASSLIPGLAGVNEQFF
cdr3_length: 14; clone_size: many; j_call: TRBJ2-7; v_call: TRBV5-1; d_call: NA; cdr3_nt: TGCGCCAGCAGCTTGGAAGTAGGGACCTACGAGCAGTACTTC; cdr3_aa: CASSLEVGTYEQYF
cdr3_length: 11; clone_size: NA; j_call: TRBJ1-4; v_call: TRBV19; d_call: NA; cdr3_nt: TGTGCCAGTAGGCGGGGTGAAAAACTGTTTTTT; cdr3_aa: CASRRGEKLFF
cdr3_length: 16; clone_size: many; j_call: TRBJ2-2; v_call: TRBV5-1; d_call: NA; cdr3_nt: TGCGCCAGCAGCCCGGATCCCCCAGGGAAGGCCGGGGAGCTGTTTTTT; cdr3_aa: CASSPDPPGKAGELFF
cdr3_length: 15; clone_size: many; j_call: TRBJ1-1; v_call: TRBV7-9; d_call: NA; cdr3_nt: TGTGCCAGCAGCTTAGCGGCCATAGTTAACACTGAAGCTTTCTTT; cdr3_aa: CASSLAAIVNTEAFF
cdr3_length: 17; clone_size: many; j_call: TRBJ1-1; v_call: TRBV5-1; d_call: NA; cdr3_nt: TGCGCCAGCAGCCTAACACTCGGGGGGGGCTCGAGCACTGAAGCTTTCTTT; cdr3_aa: CASSLTLGGGSSTEAFF
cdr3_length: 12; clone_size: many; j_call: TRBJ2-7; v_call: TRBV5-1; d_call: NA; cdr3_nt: TGCGCCAGCAGCTTGGCTGGGCTCGAGCAGTACTTC; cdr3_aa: CASSLAGLEQYF
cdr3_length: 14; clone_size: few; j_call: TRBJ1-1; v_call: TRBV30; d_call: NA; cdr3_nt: TGTGCCTGGCGGACCGGGACATATTACACTGAAGCTTTCTTT; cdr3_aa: CAWRTGTYYTEAFF
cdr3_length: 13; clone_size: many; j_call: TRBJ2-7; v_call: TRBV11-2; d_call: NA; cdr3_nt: TGTGCCAGCACCCACTATGCAATCGACGAGCAGTACTTC; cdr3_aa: CASTHYAIDEQYF
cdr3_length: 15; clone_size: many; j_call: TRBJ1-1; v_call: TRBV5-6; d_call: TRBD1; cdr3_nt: TGTGCCAGCAGCACCACAGGGGGCTTGGGGACTGAAGCTTTCTTT; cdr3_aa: CASSTTGGLGTEAFF
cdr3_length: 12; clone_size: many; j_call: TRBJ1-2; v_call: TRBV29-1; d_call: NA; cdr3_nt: TGCAGCGTTGTTGGCAGCAGCTATGGCTACACCTTC; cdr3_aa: CSVVGSSYGYTF
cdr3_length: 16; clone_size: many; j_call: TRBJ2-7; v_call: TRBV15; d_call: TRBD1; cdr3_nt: TGTGCCACCAGCAGACCCCAACAGGGGTTTGCGAACGAGCAGTACTTC; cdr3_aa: CATSRPQQGFANEQYF
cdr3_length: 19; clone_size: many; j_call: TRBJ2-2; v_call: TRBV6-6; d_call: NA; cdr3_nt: TGTGCCAGCAGTTACTCGAGATTATCCAGGGGCCCGAACACCGGGGAGCTGTTTTTT; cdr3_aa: CASSYSRLSRGPNTGELFF
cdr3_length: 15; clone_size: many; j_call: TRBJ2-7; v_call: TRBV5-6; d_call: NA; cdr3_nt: TGTGCCAGCAGCTTGTTTATACTAGGGGTCCACGAGCAGTACTTC; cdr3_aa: CASSLFILGVHEQYF
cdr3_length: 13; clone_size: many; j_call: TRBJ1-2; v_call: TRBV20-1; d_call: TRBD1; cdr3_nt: TGCAGTGCCCCAGGGACAGGAAACTATGGCTACACCTTC; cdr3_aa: CSAPGTGNYGYTF
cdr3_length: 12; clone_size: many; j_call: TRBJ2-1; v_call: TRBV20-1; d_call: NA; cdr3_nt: TGCAGTGCTAGAAAACAGAACAATGAGCAGTTCTTC; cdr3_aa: CSARKQNNEQFF
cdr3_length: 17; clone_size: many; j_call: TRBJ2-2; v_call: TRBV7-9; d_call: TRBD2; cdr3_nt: TGTGCCAGCAGCTCCCCTCTAGCGGGGCCCAACACCGGGGAGCTGTTTTTT; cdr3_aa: CASSSPLAGPNTGELFF
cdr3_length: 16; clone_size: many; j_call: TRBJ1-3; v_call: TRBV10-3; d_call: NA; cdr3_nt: TGTGCCATCAGTGACGGGTGGGGAGGGGATGGAAACACCATATATTTT; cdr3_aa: CAISDGWGGDGNTIYF
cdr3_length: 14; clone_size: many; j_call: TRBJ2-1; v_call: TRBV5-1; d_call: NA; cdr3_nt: TGCGCCAGCAGGTCCCTAGTGGCACGCAATGAGCAGTTCTTC; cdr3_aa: CASRSLVARNEQFF
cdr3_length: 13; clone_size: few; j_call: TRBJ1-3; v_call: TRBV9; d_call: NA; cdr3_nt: TGTGCCAGCAGCGCCGAGGGTGGAAACACCATATATTTT; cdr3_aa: CASSAEGGNTIYF
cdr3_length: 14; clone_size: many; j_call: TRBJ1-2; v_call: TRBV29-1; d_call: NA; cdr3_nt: TGCAGCGTTGAAGATTGGACAGCTAACTATGGCTACACCTTC; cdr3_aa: CSVEDWTANYGYTF
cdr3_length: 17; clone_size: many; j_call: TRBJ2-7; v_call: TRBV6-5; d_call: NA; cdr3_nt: TGTGCCAGCAGTATTGCCCTTAACAGGGCCAACTCCTACGAGCAGTACTTC; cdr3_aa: CASSIALNRANSYEQYF
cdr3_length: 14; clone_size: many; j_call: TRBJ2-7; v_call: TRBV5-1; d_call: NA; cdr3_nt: TGCGCCAGCAGCCCGACCGTCCCGATAGACGAGCAGTACTTC; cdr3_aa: CASSPTVPIDEQYF
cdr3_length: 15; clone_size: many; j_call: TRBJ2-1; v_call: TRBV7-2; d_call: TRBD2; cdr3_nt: TGTGCCAGCAGCACGACCGCGGGGGGGCCCAATGAGCAGTTCTTC; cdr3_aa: CASSTTAGGPNEQFF
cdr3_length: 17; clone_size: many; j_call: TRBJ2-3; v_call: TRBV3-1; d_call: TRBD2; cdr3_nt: TGTGCCAGCAGCCAAGGTTCCCTCCTAGCGGGGGGGGATACGCAGTATTTT; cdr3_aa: CASSQGSLLAGGDTQYF
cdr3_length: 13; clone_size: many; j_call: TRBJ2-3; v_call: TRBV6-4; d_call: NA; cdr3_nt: TGTGCCAGCAGTGAGCGGGAAACAGATACGCAGTATTTT; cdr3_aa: CASSERETDTQYF
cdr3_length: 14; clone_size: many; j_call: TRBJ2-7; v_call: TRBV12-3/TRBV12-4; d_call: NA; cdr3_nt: TGTGCCAGCAACCGAGGGGGTGTAGCCTACGAGCAGTACTTC; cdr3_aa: CASNRGGVAYEQYF
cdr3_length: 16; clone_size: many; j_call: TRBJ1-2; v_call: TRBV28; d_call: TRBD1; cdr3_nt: TGTGCCAGCAGTTTACCCACAGGGGAGTGGGGCTATGGCTACACCTTC; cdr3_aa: CASSLPTGEWGYGYTF
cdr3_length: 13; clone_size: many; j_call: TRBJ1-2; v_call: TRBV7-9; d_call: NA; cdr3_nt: TGTGCCAGCAGCTCCGGGCAATACTATGGCTACACCTTC; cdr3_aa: CASSSGQYYGYTF
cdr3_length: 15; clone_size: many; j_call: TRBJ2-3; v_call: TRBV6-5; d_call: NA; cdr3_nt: TGTGCCAGCACCACGCATGCCGGCACCCCAGATACGCAGTATTTT; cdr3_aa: CASTTHAGTPDTQYF
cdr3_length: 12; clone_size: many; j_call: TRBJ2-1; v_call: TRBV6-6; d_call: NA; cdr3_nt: TGTGCCAGCAGCCAGCTAGTAAGTGAGCAGTTCTTC; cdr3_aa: CASSQLVSEQFF
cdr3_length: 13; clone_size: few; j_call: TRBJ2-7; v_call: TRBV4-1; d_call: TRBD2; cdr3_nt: TGCGCCAGCAGTCCGATTGGGGGGGACGAGCAGTACTTC; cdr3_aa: CASSPIGGDEQYF
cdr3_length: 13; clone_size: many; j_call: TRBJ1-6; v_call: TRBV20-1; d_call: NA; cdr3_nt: TGCAGTGCTAGAGGGACAGAGGATTCACCCCTCCACTTT; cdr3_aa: CSARGTEDSPLHF
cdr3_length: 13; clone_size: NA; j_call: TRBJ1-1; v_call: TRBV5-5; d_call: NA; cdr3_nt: TGTGCCAGCAGCTTCTCAGTTAACACTGAAGCTTTCTTT; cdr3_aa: CASSFSVNTEAFF
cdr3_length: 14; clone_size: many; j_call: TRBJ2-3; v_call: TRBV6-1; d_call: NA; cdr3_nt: TGTGCCAGCAGTTTACCACAGGGAACAGATACGCAGTATTTT; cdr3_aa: CASSLPQGTDTQYF
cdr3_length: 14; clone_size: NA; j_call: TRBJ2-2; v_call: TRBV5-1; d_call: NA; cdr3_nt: TGCGCCAGCAGCTTGGCACGGAACACCGGGGAGCTGTTTTTT; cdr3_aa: CASSLARNTGELFF